One and the same sample provided the 24 T cell receptor beta chains below, sequenced in a study of regulatory dendritic cells for organ transplantation. Generated by immunoSEQ multiplex PCR, the TCRdb table keeps only in-frame clones and is missing some. The table has some 40,000 clones, 80% to 95% seen once. The source material was naive CD8+ T cells from blood. Subset specified: CD45RA+ naive T cells. The receptor set was obtained from a human donor in good health.

The rearrangement joins TRBV15 to TRBJ2-7, with D uncertain. Germline assignment: CDR1 LNHNV and CDR2 YYDKDF (reference sequence). The CDR3 spans 14 residues. Trimming removed 5 bases from V and 3 bases from J, with 14 bases in between. The CDR3 DNA reads TGTGCCACCAGCGGAACCTCGGACCTCTACGAGCAGTACTTC. It encodes CATSGTSDLYEQYF.

This chain connects TRBV13 to TRBJ1-5; 10 bases match TRBD1. CDR1 is PRHDT, CDR2 FYEKMQ, per germline (reference sequence). V shed 4 bases, J shed 9 bases, and the junction held 12 bases outside the gene matches. CDR3 length equals 16 residues. CDR3 protein: CASSSGRQGALSPQHF. In DNA form, the CDR3 reads TGTGCCAGCAGCTCCGGAAGACAGGGGGCCCTTTCGCCCCAGCATTTT. The entire variable domain, with the rest obtained from reference TRBV13 and TRBJ1-5, is as follows: AAGVIQSPRHLIKEKRETATLKCYPIPRHDTVYWYQQGPGQDPQFLISFYEKMQSDKGSIPDRFSAQQFSDYHSELNMSSLELGDSALYFCASSSGRQGALSPQHFGDGTRLSIL.

The V gene is TRBV25-1, the J gene TRBJ1-3, with D maybe TRBD1 (5 bases). Germline loops: CDR1 MGHDK, CDR2 SYGVNS. This CDR3 comprises 14 residues. The ends were cut back, 7 bases at V and 0 bases at J, with 10 bases in the middle. Here the CDR3 reads CASTKGHSGNTIYF. The CDR3 region has the DNA TGTGCCAGCACCAAAGGACACTCTGGAAACACCATATATTTT.

The rearrangement uses TRBV27 and TRBJ1-1; possibly TRBD1 for D (5 bases). The CDR3 runs 14 residues. Germline V gene data show CDR1 as MNHEY and CDR2 as SMNVEV (reference sequence). V was pared by 3 bases and J by 7 bases, with 15 bases between. The CDR3 sequence: CASSFSAGNLEAFF. The CDR3 region has the DNA TGTGCCAGCAGTTTTTCGGCAGGGAACCTTGAAGCTTTCTTT.

J is TRBJ1-5 and V is TRBV10-3, with TRBD1 matching 7 bases. Germline values: CDR1 ENHRY, CDR2 SYGVKD. This CDR3 comprises 21 residues. Trimming at V came to 1 base and at J to 0 bases, leaving 18 bases not matched to a gene. This CDR3 reads CAISEYQGEGGLPYSNQPQHF. The DNA of the CDR3 is TGTGCCATCAGTGAGTACCAGGGGGAGGGAGGGCTTCCTTATAGCAATCAGCCCCAGCATTTT.

The chain employs TRBV7-2 and TRBJ2-3, with D hard to call. The CDR3 is 14 residues long. V shed 2 bases and J shed 4 bases, with 10 bases lying between them. The germline V gene has CDR1 SGHTA and CDR2 FQGNSA. The CDR3 nucleotides read TGTGCCAGCAGCTTAACATGGTCGGCAGATACGCAGTATTTT. It is translated as CASSLTWSADTQYF.

V gene TRBV4-3 combines with J gene TRBJ2-1; the D gene is possibly TRBD2 (6 bases). The CDR3 contains 17 residues. Germline V CDR1 and CDR2: LGHNA, YSLEER. V gave up 1 base and J gave up 5 bases, with 18 bases separating them. The CDR3 protein is CASSQGVRPGVNNEQFF. The CDR3 DNA reads TGCGCCAGCAGCCAAGGAGTTCGGCCGGGGGTTAACAATGAGCAGTTCTTC.

This clone came up once. V gene TRBV15 combines with J gene TRBJ1-6, with D uncertain. The germline V and J ends were trimmed by 1 base and 9 bases, with 13 bases remaining between them. Germline lookup yields CDR1 LNHNV and CDR2 YYDKDF (reference sequence). The CDR3 covers 15 residues. The CDR3 region has the DNA TGTGCCACCAGCAGAGCAACGAGTCTAGGTTCACCCCTCCACTTT. This gives the protein CATSRATSLGSPLHF.

CDR3 sequence reads: CASRPSGGEQYF. In nucleotides, the CDR3 is TGTGCCAGCAGACCGTCCGGGGGCGAGCAGTACTTC. The chain recombines TRBV7-9 with TRBJ2-7; perhaps TRBD2 as D (6 bases). V lost 6 bases and J lost 6, with 12 bases in between. Germline CDR1 and CDR2: SEHNR and FQNEAQ (reference sequence). This CDR3 is 12 amino acids long.

The rearrangement joins TRBV7-9 to TRBJ2-5, with D possibly called TRBD1 or TRBD2 (5 bases each). Trimming left V 0 bases short and J 5 bases short, with 13 bases between. The germline V gene has CDR1 SEHNR and CDR2 FQNEAQ (reference sequence). The CDR3 has 15 amino acids. The CDR3 nucleotides read TGTGCCAGCAGCTTAGCGGGCACCTGGGGGGAGACCCAGTACTTC. Protein sequence: CASSLAGTWGETQYF.

The V and J genes are TRBV30 and TRBJ2-3; perhaps TRBD2 as D (6 bases). With 4 bases removed from V and 6 bases from J, the gap between germline ends came to 17 bases. Germline V gene lookup returns CDR1 GTSNPN and CDR2 SVGIG (reference sequence). CDR3 length equals 14 residues. The CDR3 DNA sequence: TGTGCCTGGACCGAACCCAACGCGGGGGATACGCAGTATTTT. Its translation is CAWTEPNAGDTQYF.

The V call is TRBV27, the J call TRBJ2-7; possibly TRBD1 for D (5 bases). The V end was cut by 5 bases, the J end by 0 bases, with 11 bases between. From germline, CDR1 is MNHEY and CDR2 SMNVEV (reference sequence). CDR3 size: 14 residues. This chain's CDR3 is CASSPRQTSYEQYF. CDR3 DNA sequence: TGTGCCAGCAGTCCCAGACAGACCTCCTACGAGCAGTACTTC.

The gene calls are TRBV27 and TRBJ2-2; no definite D call. CDR1 is MNHEY, CDR2 SMNVEV, per germline (reference sequence). This CDR3 has 13 residues. V shed 6 bases and J shed 0 bases, with 5 bases lying between them. CDR3 in amino acids: CASSFSNTGELFF. The CDR3 coding sequence is TGTGCCAGCAGCTTCTCGAACACCGGGGAGCTGTTTTTT.

The chain combines TRBV27 with TRBJ1-2; D is perhaps TRBD1 (5 bases). Germline V gene lookup returns CDR1 MNHEY and CDR2 SMNVEV (reference sequence). The V gene lost 6 bases and the J gene lost 5 bases, with 22 bases spanning the gap. The length of the CDR3 is 16 residues. The CDR3 DNA reads as TGTGCCAGCAGGCTCCGAGGGACGGGTTGGAATTATGGCTACACCTTC. Amino acids: CASRLRGTGWNYGYTF.

The chain recombines TRBV9 with TRBJ2-1; TRBD2 matches at 10 bases. CDR3 size: 19 residues. Germline V CDR1 and CDR2: SGDLS, YYNGEE. The trim removed 4 bases at V and 0 bases at J, leaving 13 bases unmatched. Written as DNA, the CDR3 is TGTGCCAGCAGCCTGGGGCTAGCGGGGGATGAAGACTCCTACAATGAGCAGTTCTTC. Translated, it gives CASSLGLAGDEDSYNEQFF.

The chain recombines TRBV5-3 with TRBJ2-5; 14 nucleotides match TRBD2. TRBV5-3 falls under the ORF class, with uncertain function. The J segment lost 4 bases and the V segment lost 5 bases, leaving 10 bases of the junction unmatched. The CDR3 is made up of 17 amino acids. The CDR3 coding sequence is TGTGCCAGAAGATCCGGGACTAGCGGGAGATTAGGAGAGACCCAGTACTTC. Protein sequence: CARRSGTSGRLGETQYF.

Comments on this clone: One end of the junction does not line up with germline, which may come from a read error. This sample includes further DNA sequences coding for the same CDR3. The V gene is TRBV9, the J gene TRBJ1-1; D is perhaps TRBD1 (6 bases). The CDR3 sequence is 13 residues long. Germline V lookup: CDR1 SGDLS, CDR2 YYNGEE. CDR3 sequence reads: CAYREPWGRGAFF. The CDR3 DNA reads TGCGCCTATCGTGAGCCGTGGGGGCGCGGAGCTTTCTTT.

The rearrangement uses TRBV12-5 and TRBJ2-3; D possibly corresponds to TRBD1 (6 bases). The CDR3 totals 14 residues. With 4 bases removed from V and 1 base from J, the gap between germline ends came to 9 bases. Germline loops: CDR1 LGHNT, CDR2 FRNRAP. The CDR3 region has the DNA TGTGCTAGTGGTTCATGGACAGGCACAGATACGCAGTATTTT. Protein sequence: CASGSWTGTDTQYF.

This chain uses TRBV6-5 with TRBJ1-1; no clear D. The CDR3 totals 13 residues. V shed 3 bases and J shed 1 base, with 6 bases lying between them. The V gene's germline CDR1 is MNHEY and CDR2 SVGAGI. In nucleotides, the CDR3 is TGTGCCAGCAGTTATTCCACGAACACTGAAGCTTTCTTT. The encoded protein is CASSYSTNTEAFF.

The rearrangement joins TRBV30 to TRBJ2-5; D possibly corresponds to TRBD1 (5 bases). Germline-derived CDR1 and CDR2 are GTSNPN and SVGIG (reference sequence). The CDR3 totals 11 residues. V lost 4 bases to trimming and J lost 7 bases, with 10 bases between them. For the CDR3, the DNA is TGTGCCTGGACCCACCAGGGGACCCAGTACTTC. This sequence encodes CAWTHQGTQYF.

The chain carries TRBV7-2 and TRBJ2-5, with 7 bases lining up with TRBD2. This CDR3 region has 18 residues. Looked up from germline, CDR1 is SGHTA and CDR2 is FQGNSA. Germline trimming cut 0 bases from V and 2 bases from J; bases unmatched to any gene: 12. As DNA, the CDR3 is TGTGCCAGCAGCTTAGCCAGTGGGTGGGAGGGGAGGCAAGAGACCCAGTACTTC. Amino acid sequence: CASSLASGWEGRQETQYF.

The chain joins TRBV7-9 to TRBJ1-2; D is perhaps TRBD1 (6 bases). This CDR3 is 13 amino acids long. Germline values: CDR1 SEHNR, CDR2 FQNEAQ (reference sequence). Trimming took 8 bases from V and 3 from J, leaving 13 bases between them. This chain's CDR3 is CASAQGFDYGYTF. The CDR3, as DNA: TGTGCCAGCGCCCAGGGGTTTGACTATGGCTACACCTTC.

The rearrangement joins TRBV7-8 to TRBJ2-5; 13 bases fit TRBD2. This CDR3 has 19 residues. Per the germline V gene, CDR1 is SGHVS and CDR2 is FQNEAQ. V shed 3 bases, J shed 2 bases, and the junction held 12 bases outside the gene matches. The CDR3 sequence: CASSFPLRRTSGGQETQYF. CDR3 sequence (DNA): TGTGCCAGCAGCTTCCCATTAAGGCGGACTAGCGGGGGTCAAGAGACCCAGTACTTC.

The CDR3 spells CAIRSRGEQYF. The CDR3, as DNA: TGTGCCATCCGGTCCAGGGGGGAGCAGTACTTC. This rearrangement joins TRBV2 to TRBJ2-7, with 7 bases lining up with TRBD1. Trimming cost V 10 bases and J 7 bases; bases outside gene matches: 7. The CDR3 totals 11 residues. Germline lookup yields CDR1 SNHLY and CDR2 FYNNEI. Filled out from reference TRBV2 and TRBJ2-7, the complete variable domain reads EPEVTQTPSHQVTQMGQEVILRCVPISNHLYFYWYRQILGQKVEFLVSFYNNEISEKSEIFDDQFSVERPDGSNFTLKIRSTKLEDSAMYFCAIRSRGEQYFGPGTRLTVT.